This T cell receptor beta chain came from a study of CD8+ T cells in alopecia areata. Overall study findings and caveats: Shared TCR sequences were less clear between patients than in mice, possibly partly from HLA diversity. Sequences from scalp samples also cover resident alphabeta T cells of normal skin. Higher clonality than in normal scalp was seen in lesional scalp, especially alopecia totalis/universalis.

J was trimmed by 5 bases and V by 7 bases; bases with no gene match: 5. In germline, CDR1 is SGHAT, CDR2 FQNNGV. The CDR3 is 14 amino acids. Both CD4+ and CD8+ T cells were separated by sorting PBMCs. TCR sequencing used cDNA made by reverse transcription of extracted RNA. Repertoires were generated with immunoSEQ multiplex PCR, while TCRdb's copy carries only in-frame clones and drops some. The repertoire includes 110,000 or so clones, roughly 66% of them detected once, and 2.5% to 3% sits in the top ten. As regards this clone: The antigen is undetermined.

The receptor was derived from a human donor in good health. The source material was CD4+ T cells sorted from blood. This rearrangement joins TRBV11-2 to TRBJ1-4, with 9 bases that match TRBD1. This chain's CDR3 is CASTRDRENEKLFF. In nucleotides, the CDR3 is TGTGCCAGCACCAGGGACAGGGAAAATGAAAAACTGTTTTTT.